This T cell receptor beta chain derives from a study of OX40 agonist ivuxolimab in advanced cancers. Study background: Ivuxolimab, an antibody acting as an agonist of OX40 (CD134), was used to treat patients. One hepatocellular carcinoma and a couple of cutaneous melanoma patients partially responded.

The study, taken as a whole, reports: Among the nonresponders, some also had low normalized T-cell clonal expansion.

Blood samples were obtained at baseline, cycle 4 day 1, and cycle 7 day 1. The germline gives CDR1 MNHEY, CDR2 SVGAGI. This CDR3 spans 14 amino acids. Between the trimmed V and J ends, which lost 0 bases and 5 bases, there was a span of 7 bases. On this clone: Its antigen is not identified.

The assay was immunoSEQ multiplex PCR, and TCRdb's table has in-frame clones only and misses some. The sample carries about 82,000 clones, around 78% recorded once. Sequencing used CD4+ or CD8+ T cells sorted from blood, obtained in a trial of the OX40 agonist ivuxolimab. This chain joins TRBV6-5 and TRBJ1-4; D not certain. The TCR sequence derives from an adult with an advanced solid tumor such as melanoma, head and neck, liver or kidney cancer. The CDR3 protein is CASSYSSSNEKLFF. CDR3 DNA sequence: TGTGCCAGCAGTTACTCTTCCTCCAATGAAAAACTGTTTTTT.